This TCR beta chain was captured in a study of beta chain features in type 1 diabetes. Comment on this clone: Its matching antigen is unknown.

The study reverse transcribed the entire isolated RNA, so it sequenced expressed TCRB transcripts. Clones were sequenced by immunoSEQ multiplex PCR, and TCRdb holds only the in-frame ones, with some missing. The data show 500,000 to 850,000 clones, about 14% seen once. Study-wide results and caveats: Across all four CD4+ subsets, people with type 1 diabetes showed modestly shorter TCRB CDR3s.

Trimming removed 4 bases from V and 9 bases from J; junction bases left unmatched: 10. This CDR3 is 15 amino acids long. Germline loops: CDR1 SGHKS, CDR2 YYEKEE (reference sequence). The receptor's source is a man in his late teens or twenties with type 1 diabetes. The V call is TRBV5-5, the J call TRBJ1-6, with 7 bases lining up with TRBD1. The sample taken for sequencing was naive CD4+ T cells from blood. For the CDR3, the DNA is TGTGCCAGCAGCACGGAGACAGGGATGGGTTCACCCCTCCACTTT. Translating gives CASSTETGMGSPLHF.